These T cell receptor beta chains were read from a single sample in a study of regulatory T cells in long-lasting Graves disease. A single record per CDR3 protein comes from TCRdb applying MiXCR to the multiplex PCR reads. The repertoire holds about 430,000 distinct CDR3 sequences, with roughly 21% as singletons. Here the sequenced sample was peripheral blood mononuclear cells (PBMCs), taken when the disease was refractory, from a patient treated with antithyroid drugs. The receptors shown here come from a female donor with Graves disease. Both conserved end residues are part of each CDR3. D genes are given only for firm matches. Only part of the rows carry a size: once, few, many, or a class if the clone is expanded.

DNA	CDR3	V	J	size	D
TGTGCCAGCAACGAACCGGGACTTAACTACGAGCAGTACTTC	CASNEPGLNYEQYF	TRBV7-2	TRBJ2-7	few	NA
TGTGCCAGCAGCAGAGTACAGGGGGCGGATGGCTACACCTTC	CASSRVQGADGYTF	TRBV7-2	TRBJ1-2	few	TRBD1
TGTGCCAGCAGTTATCTCCCGGGACAGATAAACACCGGGGAGCTGTTTTTT	CASSYLPGQINTGELFF	TRBV12-3/TRBV12-4	TRBJ2-2	NA	TRBD1
TGTGCCAGCAGCGTAGGACGGGGTAATCAGCTCCAGCATTTT	CASSVGRGNQLQHF	TRBV9	TRBJ1-5	NA	NA
TGTGCCACCAGCCCGGAGGCGGCGGGCAGAGAGACCCAGTACTTC	CATSPEAAGRETQYF	TRBV15	TRBJ2-5	many	NA
TGCGCCAGCAGCCAAAATACGGGGACAGAGCAAAATCAGCCCCAGCATTTT	CASSQNTGTEQNQPQHF	TRBV4-1	TRBJ1-5	few	TRBD1
TGTGCCAGCAGTGAAGCGCTTCGGTTGGACTATGGCTACACCTTC	CASSEALRLDYGYTF	TRBV6-1	TRBJ1-2	many	NA
TGTGCCAGCAGTGACGGGACTAGCGGCAGAACCCCCTACGAGCAGTACTTC	CASSDGTSGRTPYEQYF	TRBV2	TRBJ2-7	NA	TRBD2
TGTGCCAGCAGCCCAGCCGCCGCGCGCTACCAAGAGACCCAGTACTTC	CASSPAAARYQETQYF	TRBV4-2	TRBJ2-5	few	NA
TGTGCCAGCAGCTTTCTGAACACTGAAGCTTTCTTT	CASSFLNTEAFF	TRBV5-6	TRBJ1-1	many	NA
TGCAGTGCAGCCCCCCTGGGGAGAAACTCTGAAGCTTTCTTT	CSAAPLGRNSEAFF	TRBV20-1	TRBJ1-1	NA	NA
TGTGCCAGCAGCGTAGACGGGGGGGTGGAGACCCAGTACTTC	CASSVDGGVETQYF	TRBV9	TRBJ2-5	many	TRBD2
TGTGCCAGCAGCGTCCACACCGGGGAGCTGTTTTTT	CASSVHTGELFF	TRBV9	TRBJ2-2	few	NA
TGTGCCTGGAGCGACCCGGGACGCCAACAAGAGACCCAGTACTTC	CAWSDPGRQQETQYF	TRBV30	TRBJ2-5	few	NA
TGTGCCAGCAGCTTGAATAGCGCAGACGAGCAGTACTTC	CASSLNSADEQYF	TRBV5-6	TRBJ2-7	NA	NA
TGCACCAGCAGCTTGGGGATCCTCGAGACCCAGTACTTC	CTSSLGILETQYF	TRBV5-1	TRBJ2-5	NA	NA
TGTGCCACCAGGAAAGATATATTGCGGGAGGGGAGGTACGAGCAGTACTTC	CATRKDILREGRYEQYF	TRBV15	TRBJ2-7	many	TRBD2
TGCAGTGCCATGAAGGACGCAAACAATAAGCAGTTCTTC	CSAMKDANNKQFF	TRBV20-1	TRBJ2-1	NA	NA
TGTGCCAGCAGTCCCAGGACAGGGAACACTGAAGCTTTCTTT	CASSPRTGNTEAFF	TRBV28	TRBJ1-1	many	TRBD1
TGTGCCAGCAGCTCAAATCCGGGACGGGACTACGAGCAGTACTTC	CASSSNPGRDYEQYF	TRBV11-2	TRBJ2-7	many	NA
TGTGCCAGCAGTTCCCGGACTAGCGGTTACACCGGGGAGCTGTTTTTT	CASSSRTSGYTGELFF	TRBV12-3/TRBV12-4	TRBJ2-2	many	TRBD2
TGTGCCAGCCGACTCAGGGGGGGTGGAAACACCATATATTTT	CASRLRGGGNTIYF	TRBV27	TRBJ1-3	few	TRBD1
TGTGCCGTAAACCGGCGAGGGCATCAAGGAACCCAGTACTTC	CAVNRRGHQGTQYF	TRBV28	TRBJ2-5	NA	NA
TGTGCCAGCAGCAGGACTAGCGGGGAAGAGACCCAGTACTTC	CASSRTSGEETQYF	TRBV25-1	TRBJ2-5	NA	TRBD2
TGCAGTGCTAGGGGAATAGCGGGCAACAATGAGCAGTTCTTC	CSARGIAGNNEQFF	TRBV20-1	TRBJ2-1	NA	TRBD2
TGCAGTGCTCCTTCAGCTGGCTATGGCTACACCTTC	CSAPSAGYGYTF	TRBV20-1	TRBJ1-2	many	NA
TGTGCCAGCAGGTACAGGGGGATTGGAGAGACCCAGTACTTC	CASRYRGIGETQYF	TRBV2	TRBJ2-5	many	TRBD1
TGCGCCAGCAGCTCAGGCTTCGGGGGAAACACCATATATTTT	CASSSGFGGNTIYF	TRBV5-1	TRBJ1-3	NA	NA
TGCGCCAGCAGCTTGGAACCGGGTCAGCCCCAGCATTTT	CASSLEPGQPQHF	TRBV5-1	TRBJ1-5	few	NA
TGTGCCAGCAGAGACAGGGTTTCAGTCCAAACCTACGAGCAGTACTTC	CASRDRVSVQTYEQYF	TRBV28	TRBJ2-7	once	TRBD1
TGTGCCAGCAGTCGACGCCGGGACAGGGTGAACACTGAAGCTTTCTTT	CASSRRRDRVNTEAFF	TRBV28	TRBJ1-1	many	TRBD1
TGTGCCAGTAGCCGTGGGGTGGGGCTGACCGGGGAGCTGTTTTTT	CASSRGVGLTGELFF	TRBV19	TRBJ2-2	few	NA
TGTGCCAGCAGTTTATACCCCCCCGCCGAGCAGTACTTC	CASSLYPPAEQYF	TRBV28	TRBJ2-7	NA	NA
TGCAGTGCCAGCCTCCTGGGGAACACCGGGGAGCTGTTTTTT	CSASLLGNTGELFF	TRBV20-1	TRBJ2-2	few	NA
TGCGCCAGCAGCCTGGGTCTACTTGGCGAGCAGTACTTC	CASSLGLLGEQYF	TRBV5-1	TRBJ2-7	NA	NA
TGTGCCAGCAGAGACGGGACGGGGAGCTATGGCTACACCTTC	CASRDGTGSYGYTF	TRBV7-2	TRBJ1-2	NA	NA
TGTGCCAGCAGTGGTAGGTGGGGCACTGAAGCTTTCTTT	CASSGRWGTEAFF	TRBV2	TRBJ1-1	many	NA
TGTGCCAGCAGATTAGGGACAGGGGCCGGGGAGCTGTTTTTT	CASRLGTGAGELFF	TRBV7-3	TRBJ2-2	NA	TRBD1
TGTGCCAGCAGCCTGGGGGCGGGAGCCGGGGAGCTGTTTTTT	CASSLGAGAGELFF	TRBV27	TRBJ2-2	NA	NA
TGTGCCTGGAGTCCCAACTCTGGAAACACCATATATTTT	CAWSPNSGNTIYF	TRBV30	TRBJ1-3	few	NA
TGTGCCAGCAGGGGAGTCACCGGGGAGCTGTTTTTT	CASRGVTGELFF	TRBV2	TRBJ2-2	many	NA
TGTGCCAGCAGCATTGGGACAGGGGCGAAACAAGAGACCCAGTACTTC	CASSIGTGAKQETQYF	TRBV5-8	TRBJ2-5	many	TRBD1
TGTGCCATCAGTGACGCGGGGGGACTCTATGGCTACACCTTC	CAISDAGGLYGYTF	TRBV10-3	TRBJ1-2	few	NA
TGCAGTGCTAGAGACCCCTTAGGCACCCAGCATTTT	CSARDPLGTQHF	TRBV20-1	TRBJ1-5	many	NA
TGTGCCAGCGTGGGGAATTGGGCCTACAATGAGCAGTTCTTC	CASVGNWAYNEQFF	TRBV28	TRBJ2-1	few	NA
TGTGCCAGCAGGGGCGGACAGGACAATCAGCCCCAGCATTTT	CASRGGQDNQPQHF	TRBV12-3/TRBV12-4	TRBJ1-5	few	TRBD1
TGTGCCAGCAGCCCCACCGAGGGTACTCCGAGCTCCTACAATGAGCAGTTCTTC	CASSPTEGTPSSYNEQFF	TRBV11-2	TRBJ2-1	NA	NA
TGTGCCAGCAGGCCGGGACAGGGTAACACGAACACTGAAGCTTTCTTT	CASRPGQGNTNTEAFF	TRBV9	TRBJ1-1	NA	TRBD1
TGCGCCAGCAGCCCAAACCGGGACAGTTCCCGTGGCTACACCTTC	CASSPNRDSSRGYTF	TRBV5-1	TRBJ1-2	NA	TRBD1
TGCAGTGCTACCCCGGGACAGGTCCTCCAAGAGACCCAGTACTTC	CSATPGQVLQETQYF	TRBV20-1	TRBJ2-5	NA	TRBD1
TGTGCCAGCAGCTCCTGGGCAGGGGGTACCTCTGGGGCCAACGTCCTGACTTTC	CASSSWAGGTSGANVLTF	TRBV7-3	TRBJ2-6	many	TRBD1
TGCGCCAGCAGCTTGGTAACGGGAGGGGAATGGGCTTTCTTT	CASSLVTGGEWAFF	TRBV5-1	TRBJ1-1	few	NA
TGCAGCGTGGCGGACAGGGGGCGAACCTACGAGCAGTACTTC	CSVADRGRTYEQYF	TRBV29-1	TRBJ2-7	NA	TRBD1
TGTGCCAGTAGTATTAATTATCGGGGGCACTACACAGATACGCAGTATTTT	CASSINYRGHYTDTQYF	TRBV19	TRBJ2-3	few	NA
TGCAGCGCGGGAATAGGGGTCTCCTACGAGCAGTACTTC	CSAGIGVSYEQYF	TRBV29-1	TRBJ2-7	many	NA